These T cell receptor beta chains were read from a single sample in a study of cytomegalovirus exposure and HLA in healthy donors. This table comes from immunoSEQ multiplex PCR, and its TCRdb copy is limited to in-frame clones, with some not included. This table has 75,000 to 100,000 clones, 65% to 85% appearing once. Specimen: PBMCs. These receptors were collected from a man aged 35 to 55 in good health and CMV-seropositive. Both conserved end residues are part of each CDR3. Each record gives: J gene, V gene, clone size, D gene, CDR3 protein, CDR3 DNA. The D gene is left open where the match is weak. Only some rows state a clone size, as once, few, many or a class for expanded clones.

TRBJ1-5,TRBV28,NA,TRBD1,CASNPLGRTGTDSNQPQHF,TGTGCCAGCAACCCCTTAGGTCGGACAGGAACAGATAGCAATCAGCCCCAGCATTTT
TRBJ2-3,TRBV19,NA,NA,CASSPGHLFTDTQYF,TGTGCCAGTAGCCCGGGACACCTATTCACAGATACGCAGTATTTT
TRBJ1-3,TRBV4-1,NA,NA,CASSQVEGNTIYF,TGCGCCAGCAGCCAAGTGGAGGGAAACACCATATATTTT
TRBJ2-3,TRBV10-3,NA,TRBD2,CAISDGTRPNTDTQYF,TGTGCCATCAGTGACGGGACTAGGCCAAACACAGATACGCAGTATTTT
TRBJ1-1,TRBV11-3,few,NA,CASSLGGVETEAFF,TGTGCCAGCAGCTTGGGGGGAGTAGAAACTGAAGCTTTCTTT
TRBJ2-6,TRBV19,NA,NA,CASSPGSGANVLTF,TGTGCCAGTAGTCCGGGTTCTGGGGCCAACGTCCTGACTTTC
TRBJ2-7,TRBV14,NA,TRBD1,CASSQGHGTAEQYF,TGTGCCAGCAGCCAAGGACACGGGACAGCCGAGCAGTACTTC
TRBJ1-3,TRBV28,NA,TRBD1,CASSSRDRPTGSGNTIYF,TGTGCCAGCAGTTCCAGGGACAGACCCACGGGCTCTGGAAACACCATATATTTT
TRBJ2-1,TRBV4-2,NA,TRBD2,CASSRRTSGVSYNEQFF,TGTGCCAGCAGCCGGCGGACTAGCGGGGTATCCTACAATGAGCAGTTCTTC
TRBJ1-1,TRBV7-3,NA,NA,CASSLRRNTEAFF,TGTGCCAGCAGCTTACGCAGAAACACTGAAGCTTTCTTT
TRBJ2-1,TRBV11-3,NA,TRBD2,CASSIGTRGEQFF,TGTGCCAGCAGCATCGGGACTAGGGGTGAGCAGTTCTTC
TRBJ2-7,TRBV6-5,NA,NA,CASSSAAAGSYEQYF,TGTGCCAGCAGTTCCGCCGCAGCGGGCTCCTACGAGCAGTACTTC
TRBJ2-2,TRBV9,NA,TRBD1,CASSDGRGRDGELFF,TGTGCCAGCAGCGACGGCAGGGGGCGAGACGGGGAGCTGTTTTTT
TRBJ1-1,TRBV7-3,once,TRBD1,CASSLVAGTDTEAFF,TGTGCCAGCAGCTTAGTTGCCGGGACAGACACTGAAGCTTTCTTT
TRBJ1-3,TRBV10-3,NA,TRBD1,CATEPGQGGNTIYF,TGTGCCACCGAACCGGGACAGGGTGGGAACACCATATATTTT
TRBJ1-1,TRBV11-2,NA,NA,CASSLDLGNTEAFF,TGTGCCAGCAGCTTAGACCTCGGGAACACTGAAGCTTTCTTT
TRBJ2-7,TRBV6-6,NA,TRBD1,CASGGDRGYEQYF,TGTGCCAGCGGAGGCGACAGGGGCTACGAGCAGTACTTC
TRBJ1-1,TRBV5-4,NA,NA,CASSLWSESEAFF,TGTGCCAGCAGCTTGTGGTCGGAGTCCGAAGCTTTCTTT
TRBJ1-1,TRBV11-2,few,NA,CASSLMGDNFSAFF,TGTGCCAGCAGCTTAATGGGCGATAATTTTTCGGCTTTCTTT
TRBJ2-1,TRBV7-9,NA,NA,CSSSRYNEQFF,TGTTCCAGCAGTCGTTACAATGAGCAGTTCTTC
TRBJ2-3,TRBV4-2,NA,NA,CASSPTGGDTQYF,TGTGCCAGCAGCCCCACCGGGGGAGATACGCAGTATTTT
TRBJ2-3,TRBV5-1,NA,TRBD1,CASSFWTGPGTDTQYF,TGCGCCAGCAGCTTTTGGACAGGGCCGGGGACAGATACGCAGTATTTT
TRBJ2-7,TRBV28,NA,TRBD2,CASSPRQRLAGAEQYF,TGTGCCAGCAGTCCCAGACAGCGACTAGCGGGAGCCGAGCAGTACTTC
TRBJ1-2,TRBV19,NA,NA,CASNSGLIYGYTF,TGTGCCAGTAACTCGGGACTGATCTATGGCTACACCTTC
TRBJ2-7,TRBV19,NA,NA,CASSIARDTYEQYF,TGTGCCAGTAGTATAGCCCGGGACACCTACGAGCAGTACTTC
TRBJ2-7,TRBV2,NA,TRBD1,CASADRGYEQYF,TGTGCCAGCGCCGACAGGGGGTACGAGCAGTACTTC
TRBJ1-5,TRBV7-8,NA,TRBD1,CASSPVPDRGLYSNQPQHF,TGTGCCAGCAGCCCCGTCCCGGACAGGGGGCTATATAGCAATCAGCCCCAGCATTTT
TRBJ1-1,TRBV19,NA,TRBD1,CASTLTGTTGTEAFF,TGTGCCAGTACCCTGACAGGGACGACGGGCACTGAAGCTTTCTTT
TRBJ1-2,TRBV10-2,NA,TRBD1,CASSASTGRDGYTF,TGCGCCAGCAGTGCTTCGACAGGGCGGGATGGCTACACCTTC
TRBJ2-7,TRBV6-5,NA,NA,CASKRDRNYEQYF,TGTGCCAGCAAACGCGACAGAAACTACGAGCAGTACTTC
TRBJ2-3,TRBV10-1,NA,NA,CASSDGTDTQYF,TGCGCCAGCAGTGACGGCACAGATACGCAGTATTTT
TRBJ2-3,TRBV29-1,once,NA,CSATGPATDTQYF,TGCAGCGCTACAGGGCCTGCCACAGATACGCAGTATTTT
TRBJ2-1,TRBV4-1,NA,TRBD2,CASSQKREVINEQFF,TGCGCCAGCAGCCAAAAGCGGGAGGTGATTAATGAGCAGTTCTTC
TRBJ1-6,TRBV6-5,NA,NA,CASSLARAHSPLHF,TGTGCCAGCAGTTTAGCCAGAGCGCATTCACCCCTCCACTTT
TRBJ1-3,TRBV28,NA,TRBD1,CASKGASGNTIYF,TGTGCCAGCAAGGGGGCATCTGGAAACACCATATATTTT
TRBJ2-1,TRBV6-5,NA,NA,CASSSPAVSNEQFF,TGTGCCAGCAGTTCTCCGGCGGTTAGCAATGAGCAGTTCTTC
TRBJ2-3,TRBV27,few,TRBD2,CASSWLAGSTDTQYF,TGTGCCAGCAGTTGGCTAGCGGGAAGCACAGATACGCAGTATTTT